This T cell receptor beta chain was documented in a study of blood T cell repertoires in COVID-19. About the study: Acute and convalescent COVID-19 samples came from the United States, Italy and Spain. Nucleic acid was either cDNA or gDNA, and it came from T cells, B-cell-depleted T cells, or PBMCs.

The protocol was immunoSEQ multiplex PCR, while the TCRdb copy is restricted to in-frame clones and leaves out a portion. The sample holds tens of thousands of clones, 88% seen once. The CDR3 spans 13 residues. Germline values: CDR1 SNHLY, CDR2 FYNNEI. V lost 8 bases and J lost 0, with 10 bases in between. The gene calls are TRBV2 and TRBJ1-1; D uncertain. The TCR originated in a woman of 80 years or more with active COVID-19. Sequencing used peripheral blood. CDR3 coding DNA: TGTGCCAGCCACAGAACGATGAACACTGAAGCTTTCTTT. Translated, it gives CASHRTMNTEAFF.